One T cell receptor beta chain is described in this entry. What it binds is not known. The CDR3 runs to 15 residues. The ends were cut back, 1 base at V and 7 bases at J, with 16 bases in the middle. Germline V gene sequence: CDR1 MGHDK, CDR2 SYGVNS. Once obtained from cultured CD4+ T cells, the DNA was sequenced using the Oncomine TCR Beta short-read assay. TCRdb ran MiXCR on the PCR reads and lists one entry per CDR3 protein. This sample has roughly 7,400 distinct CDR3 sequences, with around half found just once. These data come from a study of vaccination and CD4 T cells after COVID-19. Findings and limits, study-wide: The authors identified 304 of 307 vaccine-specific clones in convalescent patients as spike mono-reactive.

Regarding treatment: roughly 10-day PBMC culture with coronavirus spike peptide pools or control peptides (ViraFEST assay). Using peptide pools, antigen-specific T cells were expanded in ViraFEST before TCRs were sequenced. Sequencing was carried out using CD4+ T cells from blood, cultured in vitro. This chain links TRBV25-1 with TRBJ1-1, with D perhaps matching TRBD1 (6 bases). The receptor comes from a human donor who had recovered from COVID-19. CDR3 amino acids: CASSESGQGPIEAFF. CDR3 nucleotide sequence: TGTGCCAGCAGTGAATCAGGCCAGGGGCCGATTGAAGCTTTCTTT. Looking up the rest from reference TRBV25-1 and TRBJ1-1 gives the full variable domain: EADIYQTPRYLVIGTGKKITLECSQTMGHDKMYWYQQDPGMELHLIHYSYGVNSTEKGDLSSESTVSRIRTEHFPLTLESARPSHTSQYLCASSESGQGPIEAFFGQGTRLTVV.